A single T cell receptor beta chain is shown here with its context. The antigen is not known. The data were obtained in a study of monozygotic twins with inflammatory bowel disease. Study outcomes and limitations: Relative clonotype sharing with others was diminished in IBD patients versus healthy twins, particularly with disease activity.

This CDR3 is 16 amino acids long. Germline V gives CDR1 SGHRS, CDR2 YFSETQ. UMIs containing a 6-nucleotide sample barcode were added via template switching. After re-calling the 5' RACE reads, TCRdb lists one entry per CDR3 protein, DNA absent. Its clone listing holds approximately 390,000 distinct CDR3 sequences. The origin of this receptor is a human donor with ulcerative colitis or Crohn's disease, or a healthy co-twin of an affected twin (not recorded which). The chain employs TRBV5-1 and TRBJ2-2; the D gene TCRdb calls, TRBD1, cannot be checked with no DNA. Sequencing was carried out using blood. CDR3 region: CASRLGTGSNTGELFF. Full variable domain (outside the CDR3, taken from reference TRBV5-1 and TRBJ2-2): KAGVTQTPRYLIKTRGQQVTLSCSPISGHRSVSWYQQTPGQGLQFLFEYFSETQRNKGNFPGRFSGRQFSNSRSEMNVSTLELGDSALYLCASRLGTGSNTGELFFGEGSRLTVL.